The T cell receptor (beta chain) described here comes from a study of PD-L1 blockade in urothelial cancer. Study context: Blood was evaluated 3 weeks (second dose) and 6 weeks after therapy began. Blood gave a median 141,255 T cells. Study conclusions and caveats: Stronger expansion of tumor-associated clones in blood at 3 weeks distinguished durable-benefit patients.

This CDR3 spans 17 amino acids. Germline assignment: CDR1 KGHSH and CDR2 LQKENI. V lost 1 base and J lost 4; bases outside the gene matches: 6. On this clone itself: What it recognizes is unknown.

Every PCR received spiked-in synthetic TCR analog templates. Profiling relied on immunoSEQ multiplex PCR, and the TCRdb table lists in-frame clones only, not all of them. The data show about 74,000 clones, around four fifths seen once. J is TRBJ2-5 and V is TRBV18; TRBD2 matches at 13 bases. This TCR was recovered from a man aged 65 to 85 with urothelial cancer. The starting material was PBMCs, obtained around atezolizumab (anti-PD-L1) treatment. CDR3 sequence: CASSPLLLAGGVETQYF. As DNA, the CDR3 is TGTGCCAGCTCACCACTACTACTAGCGGGAGGGGTAGAGACCCAGTACTTC.